This TCR beta chain appears in the sequencing data of a study of T cell responses to AZD1222 COVID-19 vaccine. Study overall: Second doses were pooled across both intervals (about 4 or about 12 weeks). General study results and limits: When two AZD1222 doses had been given, Spike-specific TCR breadth and depth rose. It was only a handful of AZD1222 recipients who were seropositive at baseline.

Some clones are missing from TCRdb's copy, which holds only in-frame ones; the method was immunoSEQ multiplex PCR. In the table there are roughly 150,000 clones, about 93% of which are singletons. A note on this clone: Its antigen is unidentified.

This CDR3 is built from 13 residues. Germline V gene lookup returns CDR1 WNHNN and CDR2 SYGVQD (reference sequence). The trim removed 5 bases at V and 4 bases at J, leaving 3 bases unmatched. The material was peripheral blood, obtained on day 0 of AZD1222 vaccination. This receptor was taken from an adult in good health. The chain links TRBV10-1 to TRBJ2-7, with 9 bases lining up with TRBD1. The CDR3 region has the DNA TGCGCCAGCAGTCCGACAGGGGGATACGAGCAGTACTTC. Protein sequence: CASSPTGGYEQYF.